A single sample gave rise to the 10 T cell receptor beta chains below, sequenced in a study of blood T cell repertoires in COVID-19. Sequenced by immunoSEQ multiplex PCR; TCRdb stores in-frame clones only, minus some. The sample includes approximately 37,000 clones, 89% of them seen just once. The material sequenced was peripheral blood. Receptors were obtained from a man aged 50-60 years with active COVID-19.

V is TRBV2 and J is TRBJ2-1; TRBD1 agrees at 7 bases. This CDR3 has 14 amino acids. V was pared by 8 bases and J by 7 bases, with 11 bases of the junction left unmatched. From germline, CDR1 is SNHLY and CDR2 FYNNEI. Here the CDR3 reads CASGDRVGWNEQFF. CDR3 coding DNA: TGTGCCAGCGGAGACAGGGTAGGATGGAATGAGCAGTTCTTC. Complete variable domain (other parts from reference TRBV2 and TRBJ2-1): EPEVTQTPSHQVTQMGQEVILRCVPISNHLYFYWYRQILGQKVEFLVSFYNNEISEKSEIFDDQFSVERPDGSNFTLKIRSTKLEDSAMYFCASGDRVGWNEQFFGPGTRLTVL.

CDR3 sequence reads: CASSPGGPNYGYTF. The CDR3 nucleotides are TGTGCCAGCTCACCCGGAGGACCTAACTATGGCTACACCTTC. The chain links TRBV18 to TRBJ1-2; D unresolved. From germline, CDR1 is KGHSH and CDR2 LQKENI. The CDR3 extends over 14 amino acids. The ends were cut back, 3 bases at V and 0 bases at J, with 8 bases in the middle.

The chain uses TRBV5-5 and TRBJ1-1, with D unresolved. V lost 0 bases to trimming and J lost 4 bases, with 10 bases between them. Germline V gene sequence: CDR1 SGHKS, CDR2 YYEKEE (reference sequence). CDR3 length: 14 amino acids. The CDR3 DNA is TGTGCCAGCAGCTTGGAGCGCTTTGGCACTGAAGCTTTCTTT. This encodes CASSLERFGTEAFF.

The chain couples TRBV15 to TRBJ1-5; D is uncertain. CDR1 is LNHNV and CDR2 is YYDKDF in the germline V gene (reference sequence). The ends were cut back, 0 bases at V and 6 bases at J, with 6 bases in the middle. CDR3 length: 13 residues. In DNA form, the CDR3 reads TGTGCCACCAGCAGAGAGCGGAGTCAGCCCCAGCATTTT. Translating gives CATSRERSQPQHF.

The chain has TRBV28 and TRBJ2-7; possible D gene TRBD2, 6 bases. The CDR3 has 13 amino acids. Per germline, CDR1 MDHEN and CDR2 SYDVKM. V shed 8 bases and J shed 4 bases, with 15 bases lying between them. CDR3 loop: CASCRLAGYEQYF. CDR3 in DNA: TGTGCCAGCTGCCGACTCGCGGGGTACGAGCAGTACTTC.

This clone has a handful of counts. The chain carries TRBV7-2 and TRBJ2-3; D not resolved. CDR1 is SGHTA, CDR2 FQGNSA, per germline. This CDR3 has 16 amino acids. Trimming pared 0 bases from V and 7 bases from J, leaving 17 bases between. CDR3 in amino acids: CASSLAGFAVSYTQYF. In DNA, the CDR3 is TGTGCCAGCAGCTTAGCGGGTTTTGCAGTTAGCTATACGCAGTATTTT.

This sequence joins TRBV9 and TRBJ2-3; D is uncertain. CDR1 and CDR2 from the germline V gene are SGDLS and YYNGEE. This CDR3 has 16 residues. V was trimmed by 0 bases and J by 6 bases, leaving 17 bases between them. DNA of the CDR3: TGTGCCAGCAGCGTAGATGGTCGAGTGTGGAGCGATACGCAGTATTTT. It translates to CASSVDGRVWSDTQYF.

This clone was detected once. This chain connects TRBV6-1 to TRBJ2-7, with a possible D match to TRBD2 (11 bases). Trimming left V 4 bases short and J 2 bases short, with 27 bases between. The CDR3 spans 19 residues. CDR1 and CDR2 (germline): MNHNS, SASEGT. The CDR3 loop is CASSAWDRGTSGSPYEQYF. The CDR3 coding sequence is TGTGCCAGCAGTGCCTGGGACAGGGGCACTAGCGGGAGCCCCTACGAGCAGTACTTC.

The V gene is TRBV7-2, the J gene TRBJ2-7; the D gene is possibly TRBD1 (7 bases). The CDR3 is 14 residues long. V shed 5 bases and J shed 0 bases, with 11 bases lying between them. The germline V gene has CDR1 SGHTA and CDR2 FQGNSA. CDR3 amino acids: CASSPQGGSYEQYF. The CDR3 DNA sequence: TGTGCCAGCAGCCCCCAGGGGGGCTCCTACGAGCAGTACTTC. Full variable domain (rest looked up from reference TRBV7-2 and TRBJ2-7): GAGVSQSPSNKVTEKGKDVELRCDPISGHTALYWYRQSLGQGLEFLIYFQGNSAPDKSGLPSDRFSAERTGGSVSTLTIQRTQQEDSAVYLCASSPQGGSYEQYFGPGTRLTVT.

This clone was counted a single time. The rearrangement uses TRBV7-2 and TRBJ2-1; 9 bases agree with TRBD2. CDR1 is SGHTA, CDR2 FQGNSA, per germline. CDR3 length equals 15 residues. Losses at the gene ends were 5 bases for V and 8 bases for J; bases not matched to a gene: 10. The CDR3 reads CASSLVGGGADEQFF. CDR3 bases: TGTGCCAGCAGCCTGGTAGGCGGGGGGGCCGATGAGCAGTTCTTC.